These 30 T cell receptor beta chains share one sample of origin, sequenced in a study of T-cell memory formation after mild COVID-19. TCRdb analysed the 5' RACE reads with MiXCR anew, one entry per CDR3 protein. The sample shows about 110,000 distinct CDR3 sequences, 17% of them seen only once. Specimen: PBMCs or a T cell subset sorted from them (not recorded which). The receptor set was obtained from an adult woman who had mild COVID-19 (a few samples of this study predate the infection). Cell type and time point are not known.

The chain uses TRBV29-1 and TRBJ1-2; 8 bases align to TRBD1. This CDR3 region has 14 residues. Germline V gene lookup returns CDR1 SQVTM and CDR2 ANQGSEA. V trimming: 3 bases; J trimming: 4 bases; junction bases outside the gene matches: 7. The CDR3 loop is CSVEGQDMGYGYTF. CDR3 DNA: TGCAGCGTTGAGGGACAGGATATGGGCTATGGCTACACCTTC.

V is TRBV7-9 and J is TRBJ1-4, with unresolved D. Trimming took off 5 bases at V and 8 bases at J, with 9 bases between the two ends. The CDR3 is 12 amino acids. Germline CDR1 and CDR2: SEHNR and FQNEAQ (reference sequence). The CDR3 protein is CASSRHLEKLFF. The DNA of the CDR3 is TGTGCCAGCAGCCGACATTTGGAAAAACTGTTTTTT.

The chain combines TRBV29-1 with TRBJ2-7; tentatively, D is TRBD1 (6 bases). Germline CDR1 and CDR2: SQVTM and ANQGSEA. This CDR3 contains 13 residues. V dropped 4 bases and J dropped 2 bases, with 12 bases sitting between them. CDR3 in DNA: TGCAGCGTTGTGGTGGCAGGGGCCTACGAGCAGTACTTC. Translating it yields CSVVVAGAYEQYF.

The chain employs TRBV9 and TRBJ2-3, with 7 bases fitting TRBD2. The CDR3 length is 16 residues. V was clipped by 0 bases and J by 4 bases; unmatched bases: 8. The V gene's germline CDR1 is SGDLS and CDR2 YYNGEE. CDR3 nucleotide sequence: TGTGCCAGCAGCGTAGGGGGGGGAGATGGGGCAGATACGCAGTATTTT. It translates to CASSVGGGDGADTQYF.

The chain joins TRBV6-5 to TRBJ1-1; tentatively, D is TRBD1 (6 bases). Trimming removed 11 bases from V and 5 bases from J, with 15 bases in between. Germline loops: CDR1 MNHEY, CDR2 SVGAGI. The CDR3 spans 12 residues. CDR3 coding DNA: TGTGCCTCTCGTCGGGGGGCAACTGAAGCTTTCTTT. Amino acid sequence: CASRRGATEAFF.

This clonotype was counted only a few times. The CDR3 sequence is CSVEGPRVDNEQFF. In DNA form, the CDR3 reads TGCAGCGTCGAGGGACCAAGGGTAGACAATGAGCAGTTCTTC. The rearrangement uses TRBV29-1 and TRBJ2-1; TRBD1 or TRBD2 may be the D gene (5 bases each). Germline CDR1 reads SQVTM; CDR2 reads ANQGSEA. Deletions cut 6 bases from V and 5 bases from J, with 17 bases between. The CDR3 has 14 amino acids.

This clonotype appeared a few times. This chain connects TRBV7-8 to TRBJ2-2, with 10 bases fitting TRBD1. Per germline, CDR1 SGHVS and CDR2 FQNEAQ. Losses at the gene ends were 5 bases for V and 4 bases for J; bases not matched to a gene: 4. The length of the CDR3 is 15 residues. This CDR3 reads CASSPDRGVTGELFF. CDR3 coding DNA: TGTGCCAGCAGCCCGGACAGGGGGGTCACCGGGGAGCTGTTTTTT. The complete variable domain, with remaining parts taken from reference TRBV7-8 and TRBJ2-2, reads GAGVSQSPRYKVAKRGQDVALRCDPISGHVSLFWYQQALGQGPEFLTYFQNEAQLDKSGLPSDRFFAERPEGSVSTLKIQRTQQEDSAVYLCASSPDRGVTGELFFGEGSRLTVL.

This clonotype came up a few times. The rearrangement joins TRBV6-1 to TRBJ2-1; a weak D match, TRBD2 (6 bases). Trimming pared 3 bases from V and 1 base from J, leaving 10 bases between. CDR3 size: 15 residues. The germline CDR1 and CDR2 sequences are MNHNS and SASEGT. The CDR3 DNA is TGTGCCAGCAGTGAGCGGGGAGAGTCCTACAATGAGCAGTTCTTC. This translates into CASSERGESYNEQFF.

The chain couples TRBV9 to TRBJ2-1; 7 bases fit TRBD2. Germline V gene lookup returns CDR1 SGDLS and CDR2 YYNGEE. V dropped 1 base and J dropped 7; count of bases not matched to a gene: 8. The CDR3 totals 15 residues. CDR3 region: CASSVQGRAGNEQFF. The CDR3 nucleotides are TGTGCCAGCAGCGTACAAGGGAGGGCCGGTAATGAGCAGTTCTTC.

This clonotype has more than one count but fewer than ten. The chain carries TRBV9 and TRBJ2-3; 11 bases are a match to TRBD2. The junction had 9 bases not matched to a gene; V was cut back by 4 bases and J by 2 bases. Per the germline V gene, CDR1 is SGDLS and CDR2 is YYNGEE. The CDR3 is 17 residues long. CDR3 in DNA: TGTGCCAGCAGCAAGCAGGGACTAGCGGTTATCACAGATACGCAGTATTTT. It yields the protein CASSKQGLAVITDTQYF.

This clonotype was counted between two and nine times. V gene TRBV7-9 combines with J gene TRBJ2-3; D is tentatively TRBD1 or TRBD2 (5 bases each). This CDR3 comprises 16 residues. CDR1 and CDR2 from the germline V gene are SEHNR and FQNEAQ (reference sequence). V lost 2 bases and J 2 bases, leaving 14 bases between the germline ends. The CDR3 spells CASSLSGTEHTDTQYF. The DNA for the CDR3 is TGTGCCAGCAGCTTATCTGGGACGGAGCACACAGATACGCAGTATTTT.

V usage is TRBV5-6 and J usage is TRBJ2-1; D gene ambiguous. CDR3 length: 12 residues. The V and J ends lost 4 bases and 9 bases respectively, with 11 bases between them. The germline CDR1 and CDR2 sequences are SGHDT and YYEEEE. The CDR3 DNA sequence: TGTGCCAGCAGCCTCGAGATAAGTGAGCAGTTCTTC. This translates into CASSLEISEQFF.

The chain is built from TRBV19 and TRBJ2-3; TRBD2 aligns across 7 bases. The trim removed 5 bases at V and 0 bases at J, leaving 5 bases unmatched. The CDR3 contains 15 residues. Germline CDR1 reads LNHDA; CDR2 reads SQIVND (reference sequence). The CDR3: CASSPLSGSTDTQYF. The CDR3 region has the DNA TGTGCCAGTAGTCCACTTAGCGGGAGCACAGATACGCAGTATTTT.

This chain connects TRBV7-9 to TRBJ1-1; D is unclear. This CDR3 is built from 14 residues. CDR1 is SEHNR and CDR2 is FQNEAQ in the germline V gene (reference sequence). V lost 3 bases to trimming and J lost 8 bases, with 16 bases between them. The CDR3 DNA follows: TGTGCCAGCAGCTTCGAACTCGACCTGAGGGAAGCTTTCTTT. As protein: CASSFELDLREAFF.

The chain combines TRBV7-8 with TRBJ2-3, with D perhaps matching TRBD2 (5 bases). The V gene lost 3 bases and the J gene lost 3 bases, with 7 bases spanning the gap. Germline V lookup: CDR1 SGHVS, CDR2 FQNEAQ. The CDR3 is 13 residues long. The DNA for the CDR3 is TGTGCCAGCAGCTTCGGGATAACAGATACGCAGTATTTT. This gives the protein CASSFGITDTQYF.

This clonotype was seen repeatedly, ten times or more. The genes are TRBV4-2 and TRBJ2-3; a weak D match, TRBD2 (6 bases). The germline V gene has CDR1 LGHNA and CDR2 YNFKEQ. V shed 4 bases and J shed 3 bases, with 14 bases lying between them. The CDR3 length is 15 residues. The CDR3 protein is CASSPEGRDTDTQYF. The CDR3 nucleotides are TGTGCCAGCAGCCCGGAGGGGCGCGATACAGATACGCAGTATTTT.

The chain has TRBV12-3 or TRBV12-4 and TRBJ2-3; D may be TRBD2 (6 bases). The CDR3 loop spans 13 amino acids. Deletions cut 6 bases from V and 11 bases from J, with 18 bases between. This chain's CDR3 is CASRGDFITGQYF. In DNA form, the CDR3 reads TGTGCCAGCAGGGGGGACTTTATCACCGGGCAGTATTTT.

This clonotype was recorded a few times. V usage is TRBV7-8 and J usage is TRBJ2-3, with D perhaps matching TRBD1 or TRBD2 (5 bases each). CDR1 and CDR2 from the germline V gene are SGHVS and FQNEAQ. V lost 5 bases, J lost 1 base, and 19 bases lay in between. The CDR3 extends over 17 amino acids. The CDR3 region has the DNA TGTGCCAGCAGCCCGTCACGGGGCCTAAGGGGCACAGATACGCAGTATTTT. Translated, it gives CASSPSRGLRGTDTQYF.

This clonotype was observed many times. V usage is TRBV9 and J usage is TRBJ1-1; unclear D gene. The CDR3 has 15 amino acids. Germline values: CDR1 SGDLS, CDR2 YYNGEE. The V end was cut by 0 bases, the J end by 3 bases, with 12 bases between. The CDR3 loop reads CASSVATVGYTEAFF. The CDR3 DNA follows: TGTGCCAGCAGCGTAGCTACGGTCGGCTACACTGAAGCTTTCTTT.

This clonotype was counted between two and nine times. The chain uses TRBV5-1 and TRBJ2-1; maybe TRBD2 (7 bases). The CDR3 is 13 residues long. Germline CDR1 SGHRS, CDR2 YFSETQ. The V and J ends lost 3 bases and 9 bases respectively, with 13 bases between them. CDR3 nucleotide sequence: TGCGCCAGCAGCTCCGGGGGGCATGGTGAGCAGTTCTTC. Translating gives CASSSGGHGEQFF.

The chain has TRBV4-2 and TRBJ2-5; D call uncertain. Looked up from germline, CDR1 is LGHNA and CDR2 is YNFKEQ. The CDR3 extends over 13 amino acids. V was shortened by 1 base and J by 6 bases, with 9 bases between the two germline ends. The CDR3 loop is CASSQALGQTQYF. In nucleotides, the CDR3 is TGTGCCAGCAGCCAAGCCTTAGGGCAGACCCAGTACTTC.

This clonotype was picked up a small number of times. The V and J genes are TRBV4-2 and TRBJ2-3, with 10 bases that match TRBD2. Germline-derived CDR1 and CDR2 are LGHNA and YNFKEQ. The CDR3 contains 17 residues. J gave up 2 bases and V 5 bases, and 10 bases lay outside the gene matches. As DNA, the CDR3 is TGTGCCAGCAGCACCCGAAGCGGGGGGGAGGTCACAGATACGCAGTATTTT. Residues: CASSTRSGGEVTDTQYF.

Ten or more counts support this clonotype. The chain links TRBV7-9 to TRBJ2-3, with TRBD1 matching over 7 bases. CDR3 size: 16 residues. From germline, CDR1 is SEHNR and CDR2 FQNEAQ (reference sequence). J was trimmed by 0 bases and V by 6 bases; bases with no gene match: 9. The CDR3 is CASSSLGTASTDTQYF. CDR3 nucleotide sequence: TGTGCCAGCAGTTCTCTGGGGACAGCAAGCACAGATACGCAGTATTTT.

This clonotype was counted a few times. The chain uses TRBV5-1 and TRBJ2-1; 10 nucleotides align to TRBD2. The CDR3 length is 16 residues. The V and J ends lost 4 bases and 8 bases, in that order; junction bases with no gene match: 12. Germline-derived CDR1 and CDR2 are SGHRS and YFSETQ. CDR3 nucleotides: TGCGCCAGCAGCCCCGACCCTAGCGGGAGAAGCTATGAGCAGTTCTTC. Its protein is CASSPDPSGRSYEQFF.

The chain combines TRBV5-4 with TRBJ2-3; 15 bases align to TRBD2. Germline CDR1 reads SGHNT; CDR2 reads YYREEE (reference sequence). Trimming took 3 bases from V and 4 from J; bases not matched to a gene: 0. The CDR3 totals 15 residues. The CDR3 sequence is CASSWTSGGADTQYF. In DNA, the CDR3 is TGTGCCAGCAGCTGGACTAGCGGGGGGGCAGATACGCAGTATTTT.

This clonotype showed up just a few times. The rearrangement joins TRBV20-1 to TRBJ1-1; no reliable D call. Germline V gene data show CDR1 as DFQATT and CDR2 as SNEGSKA (reference sequence). V shed 2 bases and J shed 10 bases, with 8 bases lying between them. The CDR3 spans 10 residues. The CDR3 loop reads CSARYGVAFF. The CDR3 bases are TGCAGTGCTAGATATGGTGTAGCTTTCTTT.

This clonotype has just one count. The V gene is TRBV4-1, the J gene TRBJ1-5; tentative D call: TRBD1 (6 bases). The CDR3 loop spans 15 amino acids. Per the germline V gene, CDR1 is MGHRA and CDR2 is YSYEKL. V lost 3 bases and J lost 5, with 14 bases in between. CDR3 DNA sequence: TGCGCCAGCAGCCACCCCACCGGGGGCGATCAGCCCCAGCATTTT. Encoded protein: CASSHPTGGDQPQHF.

This clonotype was observed many times. The chain is built from TRBV20-1 and TRBJ2-7, with D unclear. Trimming pared 3 bases from V and 1 base from J, leaving 7 bases between. CDR3 length equals 12 residues. Germline CDR1 DFQATT, CDR2 SNEGSKA (reference sequence). The CDR3 reads CSARSLSYEQYF. CDR3 bases: TGCAGTGCTAGGTCCCTATCCTACGAGCAGTACTTC.

CDR3 sequence (DNA): TGTGCCAGCAGTTTATCCCAAAGTGGCGCAGATACGCAGTATTTT. Translating it yields CASSLSQSGADTQYF. This chain uses TRBV12-3 or TRBV12-4 with TRBJ2-3; D is uncertain. V lost 2 bases, J lost 4 bases, and 13 bases lay in between. The CDR3 length is 15 residues.

This chain links TRBV7-6 with TRBJ2-3, with a tentative D call TRBD2 (5 bases). The CDR3 covers 16 residues. With 0 bases removed from V and 3 bases from J, the gap between germline ends came to 13 bases. Germline CDR1 is SGHVS and CDR2 is FNYEAQ. This chain's CDR3 is CASSLARSGRTDTQYF. The CDR3 DNA is TGTGCCAGCAGCTTAGCGCGAAGCGGACGAACAGATACGCAGTATTTT.